These T cell receptor beta chains were read from a single sample in a study of cytomegalovirus exposure and HLA in healthy donors. TCRdb's table, derived via immunoSEQ multiplex PCR, lists solely in-frame clones and lacks some. This sample has 200,000 to 250,000 clones, with approximately 87% found just once. Input material: PBMCs. All receptors derive from a woman aged 18-29 years in good health and CMV-seronegative. Each CDR3 is given with its conserved first and last residue. A D gene is named only where the DNA matches it firmly. Not all rows give a size; the values are once, few, many and, for expanded clones, a class.

>TRBJ2-5|-|TRBD1|TRBV11-2
TGTGCCAGCAGCTTCGCAGGGGGCGGAGAGACCCAGTACTTC
CASSFAGGGETQYF
>TRBJ1-4|-|-|TRBV6-1
TGTGCCAGCAGTGAAGCGCAGCCCCGGCGACTGTTTTTT
CASSEAQPRRLFF
>TRBJ1-1|-|-|TRBV5-1
TGCGCCAGCAGCCGGAGGGGGGAAGAAGCTTTCTTT
CASSRRGEEAFF
>TRBJ2-1|-|TRBD2|TRBV6-5
TGTGCCAGCAGCCCCAGTGGCGGGAGGTTCAATGAGCAGTTCTTC
CASSPSGGRFNEQFF
>TRBJ2-4|-|TRBD1|TRBV11-1
TGTGCCAGCAGCTTAGATCAGTTCGGGACAGGTGTAGCCAAAAACATTCAGTACTTC
CASSLDQFGTGVAKNIQYF
>TRBJ2-7|few|TRBD2|TRBV9
TGTGCCAGCAGCTACGGGACTAGCGGGAGCGAGCAGTACTTC
CASSYGTSGSEQYF
>TRBJ1-5|few|TRBD1|TRBV7-2
TGTGCCAGCAGCTTAGCGGGACAGGTTGGCGGACAGCCCCAGCATTTT
CASSLAGQVGGQPQHF
>TRBJ2-7|-|TRBD1|TRBV6-6
TGTGCCAGCAGTATACTTGGACAGGGCCGGTACGAGCAGTACTTC
CASSILGQGRYEQYF
>TRBJ1-2|-|-|TRBV11-2
TGTGCCAGCAGCTTAGTGGTTCGGACGCTGTACGGCTACACCTTC
CASSLVVRTLYGYTF
>TRBJ1-2|-|TRBD1|TRBV7-8
TGTGCCAGCAGCCCGGACAGGGTCTATGGCTACACCTTC
CASSPDRVYGYTF
>TRBJ1-2|-|-|TRBV6-1
TGTGCCAGCAGTGAATATGGCTACACCTTC
CASSEYGYTF
>TRBJ1-2|-|TRBD1|TRBV5-6
TGTGCCAGCAGCTTCCGACAGGGGTCTAACTATGGCTACACCTTC
CASSFRQGSNYGYTF
>TRBJ2-3|-|-|TRBV30
TGTGCCCTAAGGGGGGGGCCTAGCACAGATACGCAGTATTTT
CALRGGPSTDTQYF
>TRBJ2-7|-|TRBD1|TRBV30
TGTGCCTGGAGTGAAGACAGGGGGTACGAGCAGTACTTC
CAWSEDRGYEQYF
>TRBJ1-3|-|-|TRBV29-1
TGCAGCGTGACCCCACAGGTTTCTGGAAACACCATATATTTT
CSVTPQVSGNTIYF
>TRBJ2-7|once|-|TRBV7-6
TGTGCCAGCAGCTTAGGGGCAGGGCAACCCTACGAGCAGTACTTC
CASSLGAGQPYEQYF
>TRBJ2-7|-|-|TRBV27
TGTGCCAGCAGTTTAGAACAGACCCCATGGAACGAGCAGTACTTC
CASSLEQTPWNEQYF
>TRBJ2-7|-|TRBD1|TRBV6-6
TGTGCCAGCTCACCGGGACAGGGGGCTAGCGAGCAGTACTTC
CASSPGQGASEQYF
>TRBJ1-1|-|-|TRBV6-6
TGTGCCAGCATAAGGGACCCGAACACTGAAGCTTTCTTT
CASIRDPNTEAFF
>TRBJ2-1|-|TRBD2|TRBV6-5
TGTGCCAGCAGTTCCGGGACTAGCGGCTACAATGAGCAGTTCTTC
CASSSGTSGYNEQFF
>TRBJ2-7|-|-|TRBV29-1
TGCAGCGTTGAGTCCCAGAGCTCCTACGAGCAGTACTTC
CSVESQSSYEQYF
>TRBJ1-4|-|-|TRBV5-1
TGCGCCAGCAGCTTTAGGGACCCAACTAATGAAAAACTGTTTTTT
CASSFRDPTNEKLFF
>TRBJ2-5|-|-|TRBV6-5
TGTGCCAGCAGGGGAGGGGGGCTGGGCCAAGAGACCCAGTACTTC
CASRGGGLGQETQYF
>TRBJ2-7|few|-|TRBV27
TGTGCCAGCTCCGGACGGTCCTACGAGCAGTACTTC
CASSGRSYEQYF
>TRBJ2-7|-|-|TRBV5-4
TGTGCCAGCAGCTTGGACAACGAGCAGTACTTC
CASSLDNEQYF
>TRBJ2-7|-|-|TRBV5-4
TGTGCCAGCAGCTTGGAACCAGTGGCGGCTTACGAGCAGTACTTC
CASSLEPVAAYEQYF
>TRBJ1-5|-|TRBD1|TRBV6-5
TGTGCCAGCAAGGGACAGGGGGCGGTGGGACAGCCCCAGCATTTT
CASKGQGAVGQPQHF